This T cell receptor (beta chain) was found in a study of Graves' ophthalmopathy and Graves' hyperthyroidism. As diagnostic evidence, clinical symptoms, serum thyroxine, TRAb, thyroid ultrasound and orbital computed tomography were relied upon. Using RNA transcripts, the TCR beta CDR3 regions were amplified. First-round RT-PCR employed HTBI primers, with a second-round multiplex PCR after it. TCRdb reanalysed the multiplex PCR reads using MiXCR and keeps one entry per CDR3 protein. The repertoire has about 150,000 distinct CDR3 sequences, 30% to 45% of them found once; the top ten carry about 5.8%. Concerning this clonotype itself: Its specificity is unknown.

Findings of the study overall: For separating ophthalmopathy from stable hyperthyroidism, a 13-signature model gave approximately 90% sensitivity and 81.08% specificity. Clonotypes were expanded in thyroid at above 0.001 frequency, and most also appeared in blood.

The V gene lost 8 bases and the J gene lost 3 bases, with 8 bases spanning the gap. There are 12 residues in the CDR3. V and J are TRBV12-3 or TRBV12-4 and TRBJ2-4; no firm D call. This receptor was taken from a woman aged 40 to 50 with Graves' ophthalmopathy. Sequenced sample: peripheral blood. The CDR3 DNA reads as TGTGCCAGCGGCGGCAGCAAAAACATTCAGTACTTC. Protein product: CASGGSKNIQYF.